This T cell receptor (beta chain) originates from a study of T cells after yellow fever vaccination. Study-level information: SMART-Seq v4 Ultra Low Input prepared libraries from low-cell fractions. Study-level results: Clones that expanded after primary vaccination mostly reappeared after the booster (96% CD4, 88% CD8).

This CDR3 is 12 amino acids long. Germline lookup yields CDR1 SQVTM and CDR2 ANQGSEA. Trimming removed 7 bases from V and 8 bases from J; junction bases left unmatched: 8. Comment on this clonotype: Its antigen is unidentified.

For TCR, cDNA came from 5'RACE template switching, which added a universal primer site and UMIs. MiXCR, applied by TCRdb to the 5' RACE reads, yields one record per CDR3 protein. The sample lists about 630,000 distinct CDR3 sequences; about 12% were seen once. Here the sequenced sample was PBMCs, taken on the day of the yellow fever booster vaccination. This clonotype originated in a man aged 25-40 years who received the YFV17D yellow fever vaccine. The rearrangement links TRBV29-1 to TRBJ2-1, with 7 positions matching TRBD1. The CDR3 DNA follows: TGCAGCGACCAAACAGGGGCCCATGAGCAGTTCTTC. Protein sequence: CSDQTGAHEQFF.